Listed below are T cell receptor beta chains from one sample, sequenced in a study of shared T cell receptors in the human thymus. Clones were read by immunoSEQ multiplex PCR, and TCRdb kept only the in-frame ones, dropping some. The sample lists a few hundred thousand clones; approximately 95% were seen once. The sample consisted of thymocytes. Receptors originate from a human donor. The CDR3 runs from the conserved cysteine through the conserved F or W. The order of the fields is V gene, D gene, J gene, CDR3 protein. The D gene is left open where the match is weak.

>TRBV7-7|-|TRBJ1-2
CASSFHGYTF
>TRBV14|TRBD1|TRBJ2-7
CASSHVRDRGSREQYF
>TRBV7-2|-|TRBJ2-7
CASSLPRHEQYF
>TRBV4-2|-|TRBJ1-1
CASSQVPRATEAFF
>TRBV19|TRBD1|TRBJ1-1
CASSARQGTNTEAFF
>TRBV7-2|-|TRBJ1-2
CASSYRENYGYTF
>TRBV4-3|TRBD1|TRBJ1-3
CASSQGRRTGWSTIYF
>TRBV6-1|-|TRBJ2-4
CASSEALRQFGNIQYF
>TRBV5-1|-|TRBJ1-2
CASSTRGGRGSYGYTF
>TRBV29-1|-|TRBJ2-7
CSVDNGEQYF
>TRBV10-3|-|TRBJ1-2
CATRNYGYTF
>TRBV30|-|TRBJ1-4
CAWKAPTHEDRGEGGNEKLFF
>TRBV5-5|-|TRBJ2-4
CASSLKGPRGYIGKNIQYF
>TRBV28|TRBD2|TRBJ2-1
CASRPRLAGGPYEQFF
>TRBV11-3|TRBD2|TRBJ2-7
CASSLSGSPHEQYF
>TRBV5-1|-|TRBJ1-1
CASSLGQAYTEAFF
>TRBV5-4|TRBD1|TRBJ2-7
CASTRDRGLEQYF